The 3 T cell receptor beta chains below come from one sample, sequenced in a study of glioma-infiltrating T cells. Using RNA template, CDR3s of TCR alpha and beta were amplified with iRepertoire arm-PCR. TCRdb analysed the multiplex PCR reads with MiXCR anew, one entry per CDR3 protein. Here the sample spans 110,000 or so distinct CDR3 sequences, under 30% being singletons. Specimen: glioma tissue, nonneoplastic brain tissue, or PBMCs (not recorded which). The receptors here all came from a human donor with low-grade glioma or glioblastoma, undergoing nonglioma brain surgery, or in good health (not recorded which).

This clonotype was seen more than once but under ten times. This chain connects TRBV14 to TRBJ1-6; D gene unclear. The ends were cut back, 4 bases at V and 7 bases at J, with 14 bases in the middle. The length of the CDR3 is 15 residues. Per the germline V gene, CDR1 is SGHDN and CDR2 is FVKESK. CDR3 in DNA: TGTGCCAGCAGCCCCCGGAGACCGGAGAATTCACCCCTCCACTTT. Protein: CASSPRRPENSPLHF. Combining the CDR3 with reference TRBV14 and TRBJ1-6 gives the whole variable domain EAGVTQFPSHSVIEKGQTVTLRCDPISGHDNLYWYRRVMGKEIKFLLHFVKESKQDESGMPNNRFLAERTGGTYSTLKVQPAELEDSGVYFCASSPRRPENSPLHFGNGTRLTVT.

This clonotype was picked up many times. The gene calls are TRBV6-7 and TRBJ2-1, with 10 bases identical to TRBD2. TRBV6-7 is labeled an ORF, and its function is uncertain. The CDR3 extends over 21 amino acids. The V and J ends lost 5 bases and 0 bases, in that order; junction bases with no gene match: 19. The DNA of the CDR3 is TGTGCCAGCAGTCTATTCCTCTGGGTAGCGGGAGGTTCAAGCTCCTACAATGAGCAGTTCTTC. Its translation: CASSLFLWVAGGSSSYNEQFF.

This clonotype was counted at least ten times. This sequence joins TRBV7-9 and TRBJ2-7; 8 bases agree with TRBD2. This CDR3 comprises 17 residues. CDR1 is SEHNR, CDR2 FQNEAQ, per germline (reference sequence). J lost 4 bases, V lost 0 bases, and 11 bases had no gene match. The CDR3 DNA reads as TGTGCCAGCAGCTTAGCGGTAGCGGGGTTGGCCAAATACGAGCAGTACTTC. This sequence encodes CASSLAVAGLAKYEQYF.